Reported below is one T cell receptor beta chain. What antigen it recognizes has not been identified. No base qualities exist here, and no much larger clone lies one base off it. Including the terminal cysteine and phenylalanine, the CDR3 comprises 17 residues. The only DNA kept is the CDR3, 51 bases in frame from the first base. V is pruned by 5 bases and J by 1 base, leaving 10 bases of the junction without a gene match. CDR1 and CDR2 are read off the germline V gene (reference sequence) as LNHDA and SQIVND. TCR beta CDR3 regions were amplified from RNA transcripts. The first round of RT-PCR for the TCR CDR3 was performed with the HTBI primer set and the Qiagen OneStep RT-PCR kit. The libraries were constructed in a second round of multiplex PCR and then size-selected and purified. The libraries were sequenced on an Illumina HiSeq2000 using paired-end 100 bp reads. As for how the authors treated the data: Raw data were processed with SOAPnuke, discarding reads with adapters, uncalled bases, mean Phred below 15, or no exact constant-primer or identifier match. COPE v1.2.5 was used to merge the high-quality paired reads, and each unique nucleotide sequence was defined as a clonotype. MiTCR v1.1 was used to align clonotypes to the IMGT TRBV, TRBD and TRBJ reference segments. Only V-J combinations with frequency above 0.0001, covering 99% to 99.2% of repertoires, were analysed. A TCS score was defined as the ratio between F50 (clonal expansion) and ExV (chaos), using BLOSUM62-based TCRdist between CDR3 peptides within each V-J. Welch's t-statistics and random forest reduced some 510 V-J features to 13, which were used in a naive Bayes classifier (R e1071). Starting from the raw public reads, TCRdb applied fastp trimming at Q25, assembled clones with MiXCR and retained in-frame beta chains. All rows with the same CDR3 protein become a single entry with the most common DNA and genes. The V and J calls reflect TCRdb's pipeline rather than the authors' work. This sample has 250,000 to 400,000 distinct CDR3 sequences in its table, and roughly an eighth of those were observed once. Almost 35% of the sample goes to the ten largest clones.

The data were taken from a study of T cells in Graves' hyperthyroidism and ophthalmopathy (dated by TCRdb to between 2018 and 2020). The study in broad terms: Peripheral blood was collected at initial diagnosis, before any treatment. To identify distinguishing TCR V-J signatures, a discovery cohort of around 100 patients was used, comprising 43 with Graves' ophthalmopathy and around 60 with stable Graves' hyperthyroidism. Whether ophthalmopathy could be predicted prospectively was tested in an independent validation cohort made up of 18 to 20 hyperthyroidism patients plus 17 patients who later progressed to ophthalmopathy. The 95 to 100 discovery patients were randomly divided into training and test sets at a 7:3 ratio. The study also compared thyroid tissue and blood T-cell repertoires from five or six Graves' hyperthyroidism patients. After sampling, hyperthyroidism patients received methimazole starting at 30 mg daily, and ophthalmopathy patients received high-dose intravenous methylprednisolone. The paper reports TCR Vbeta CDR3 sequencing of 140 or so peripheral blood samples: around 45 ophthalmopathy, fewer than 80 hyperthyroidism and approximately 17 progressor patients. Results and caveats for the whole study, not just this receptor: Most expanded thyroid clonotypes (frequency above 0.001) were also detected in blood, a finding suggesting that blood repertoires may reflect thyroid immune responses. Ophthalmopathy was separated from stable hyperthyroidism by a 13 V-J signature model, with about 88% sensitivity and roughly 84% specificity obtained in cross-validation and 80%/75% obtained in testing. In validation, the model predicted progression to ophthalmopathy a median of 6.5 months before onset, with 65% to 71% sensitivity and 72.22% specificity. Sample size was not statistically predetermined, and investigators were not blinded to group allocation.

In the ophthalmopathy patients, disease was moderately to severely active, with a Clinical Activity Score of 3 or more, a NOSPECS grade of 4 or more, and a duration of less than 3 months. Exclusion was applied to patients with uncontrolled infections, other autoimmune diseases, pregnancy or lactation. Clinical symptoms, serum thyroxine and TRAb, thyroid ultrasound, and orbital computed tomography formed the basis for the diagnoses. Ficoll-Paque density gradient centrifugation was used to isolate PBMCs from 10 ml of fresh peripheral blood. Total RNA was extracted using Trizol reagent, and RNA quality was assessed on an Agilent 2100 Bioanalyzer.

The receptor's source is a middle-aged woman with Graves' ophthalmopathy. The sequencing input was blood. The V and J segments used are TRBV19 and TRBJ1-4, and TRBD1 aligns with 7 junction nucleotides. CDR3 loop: CASSPLQGSVTNEKLFF. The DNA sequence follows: TGTGCCAGTAGTCCTTTACAGGGGTCAGTAACTAATGAAAAACTGTTTTTT.